The 2 T cell receptor beta chains given below trace back to one sample, sequenced in a study of blood T cells in healthy people across ages. Next came a second PCR, run for about 7 to 11 cycles, which used a sample-barcoded 5' primer along with a J-beta primer mix. One entry per CDR3 protein results from TCRdb running MiXCR on the 5' RACE reads. The sample has 1.5 million to 2 million distinct CDR3 sequences, 25% to 30% seen once. Material: blood. These receptors came from a woman aged 30 to 39 in good health.

This clonotype was detected only a few times. The V and J genes are TRBV27 and TRBJ2-3; TRBD2 aligns across 13 bases. The CDR3 is 14 residues long. V was pared by 10 bases and J by 5 bases, with 6 bases of the junction left unmatched. Germline CDR1 and CDR2: MNHEY and SMNVEV (reference sequence). The DNA for the CDR3 is TGTGCCACATCGACTAGCGGGGGGAGAGATACGCAGTATTTT. Protein: CATSTSGGRDTQYF.

This clonotype was counted only a few times. The chain has TRBV9 and TRBJ2-1; TRBD2 aligns across 9 bases. The trim removed 0 bases at V and 8 bases at J, leaving 6 bases unmatched. Germline lookup yields CDR1 SGDLS and CDR2 YYNGEE. The CDR3 sequence is 15 residues long. The DNA for the CDR3 is TGTGCCAGCAGCGTAGGCGGGGGGGCCCGGTATGAGCAGTTCTTC. Translation: CASSVGGGARYEQFF.